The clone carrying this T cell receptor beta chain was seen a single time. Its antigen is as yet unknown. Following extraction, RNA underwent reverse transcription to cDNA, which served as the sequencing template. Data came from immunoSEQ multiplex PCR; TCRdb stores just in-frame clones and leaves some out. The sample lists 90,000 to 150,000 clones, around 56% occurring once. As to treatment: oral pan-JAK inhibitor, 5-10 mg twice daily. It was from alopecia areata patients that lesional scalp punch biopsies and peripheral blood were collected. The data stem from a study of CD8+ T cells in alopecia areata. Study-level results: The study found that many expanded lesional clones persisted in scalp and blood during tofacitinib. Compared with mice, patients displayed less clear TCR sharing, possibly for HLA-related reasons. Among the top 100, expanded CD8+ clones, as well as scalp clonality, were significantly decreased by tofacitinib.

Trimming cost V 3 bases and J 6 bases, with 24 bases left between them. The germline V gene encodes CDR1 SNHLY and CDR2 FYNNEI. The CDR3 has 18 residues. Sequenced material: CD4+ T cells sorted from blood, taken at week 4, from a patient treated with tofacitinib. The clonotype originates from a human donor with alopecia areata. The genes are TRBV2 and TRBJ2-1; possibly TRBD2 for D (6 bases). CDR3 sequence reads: CASSDRVVRGYSSNEQFF. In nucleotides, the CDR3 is TGTGCCAGCAGTGACAGGGTCGTTCGGGGGTACTCAAGCAATGAGCAGTTCTTC.